Listed below are T cell receptor beta chains from one sample, sequenced in a study of control samples from healthy donors and cancer patients. Produced via immunoSEQ multiplex PCR; TCRdb's table is partial and in-frame only. This sample has roughly 120,000 clones, with roughly 89% found just once. The source material was blood. These receptors all come from a man under 40 in good health. The CDR3 runs from the conserved cysteine through the conserved F or W. D genes are given only for firm matches. Rows give clone size only sometimes, using once, few, many, or a class for an expanded clone.

TRBJ1-2 | . | TRBV10-1 | few | CASSLDSPYGYTF | TGCGCCAGCAGTCTAGACAGCCCCTATGGCTACACCTTC
TRBJ1-4 | . | TRBV7-8 | . | CASSFTGANEKLFF | TGTGCCAGCAGCTTTACAGGCGCTAATGAAAAACTGTTTTTT
TRBJ2-6 | . | TRBV7-9 | . | CASSPGWANVLTF | TGTGCCAGCAGCCCAGGGTGGGCCAACGTCCTGACTTTC
TRBJ2-5 | . | TRBV2 | . | CASSVGSQYF | TGTGCCAGCAGTGTTGGTAGCCAGTACTTC
TRBJ1-6 | TRBD1 | TRBV5-3 | . | CARSLCDRGSPLHF | TGTGCCAGAAGCTTGTGTGACAGGGGATCACCCCTCCACTTT
TRBJ1-3 | . | TRBV7-2 | . | CASSPMLGGSPGNTIYF | TGTGCCAGCAGCCCCATGCTGGGCGGATCACCTGGAAACACCATATATTTT
TRBJ2-5 | . | TRBV6-5 | . | CASSYVARGGKQTQYF | TGTGCCAGCAGTTACGTGGCACGGGGCGGTAAACAGACCCAGTACTTC
TRBJ1-1 | . | TRBV4-2 | . | CASSQVAAQAAEAFF | TGTGCCAGCAGCCAAGTGGCCGCCCAGGCAGCTGAAGCTTTCTTT
TRBJ2-5 | TRBD2 | TRBV6-5 | few | CASSPAGGSQETQYF | TGTGCCAGCAGCCCAGCGGGGGGCTCTCAAGAGACCCAGTACTTC
TRBJ1-5 | . | TRBV5-1 | . | CASSLGGTQSNQPQHF | TGCGCCAGCAGCCTAGGGGGGACACAAAGCAATCAGCCCCAGCATTTT
TRBJ1-2 | . | TRBV27 | . | CASRSSGAGGYTF | TGTGCCAGCAGATCCTCAGGGGCTGGTGGCTACACCTTC
TRBJ1-5 | TRBD1 | TRBV2 | . | CASGRDRGIIMGNQPQHF | TGTGCCAGCGGTCGGGACAGGGGAATTATTATGGGCAATCAGCCCCAGCATTTT
TRBJ2-2 | . | TRBV7-9 | . | CASSPFSAGTGELFF | TGTGCCAGCAGCCCTTTTTCCGCAGGGACCGGGGAGCTGTTTTTT
TRBJ2-5 | . | TRBV28 | . | CASSPSTGRETQYF | TGTGCCAGCAGTCCCTCGACAGGTAGAGAGACCCAGTACTTC
TRBJ1-2 | . | TRBV9 | . | CASSLGLTNYGYTF | TGTGCCAGCAGTCTGGGACTCACTAACTATGGCTACACCTTC
TRBJ2-5 | TRBD2 | TRBV28 | . | CASSPGLAGGPETQYF | TGTGCCAGCAGTCCGGGACTAGCGGGCGGTCCGGAGACCCAGTACTTC
TRBJ1-2 | . | TRBV9 | . | CASQGFTGNGYTF | TGTGCCAGCCAAGGATTTACAGGGAATGGCTACACCTTC
TRBJ1-2 | TRBD1 | TRBV28 | . | CASRQTGTGGASYGYTF | TGTGCCAGCAGACAAACCGGGACAGGGGGCGCTAGCTACGGCTACACCTTC
TRBJ2-5 | TRBD2 | TRBV6-5 | . | CASTPVGGAETQYF | TGTGCCAGCACCCCTGTCGGGGGGGCGGAGACCCAGTACTTC
TRBJ2-5 | . | TRBV10-1 | . | CASIDKGGGVVGQETQYF | TGCGCCAGCATCGACAAGGGTGGCGGGGTCGTAGGCCAAGAGACCCAGTACTTC
TRBJ1-5 | . | TRBV5-8 | . | CASSRQGNQPQHF | TGTGCCAGCAGCCGACAAGGGAATCAGCCCCAGCATTTT
TRBJ1-5 | TRBD1 | TRBV24-1 | . | CATEEPGQGANQPQHF | TGTGCCACCGAGGAACCGGGACAGGGGGCCAATCAGCCCCAGCATTTT
TRBJ2-3 | TRBD1 | TRBV4-1 | . | CASSRTGTGGDTQYF | TGCGCCAGCAGCCGCACCGGGACAGGGGGGGATACGCAGTATTTT
TRBJ1-5 | . | TRBV6-2/TRBV6-3 | . | CASSYSSAKMGNQPQHF | TGTGCCAGCAGTTACTCGTCAGCCAAAATGGGCAATCAGCCCCAGCATTTT
TRBJ1-1 | . | TRBV4-1 | . | CATRTGYTEAFF | TGCGCCACCCGAACAGGTTACACTGAAGCTTTCTTT
TRBJ1-2 | . | TRBV5-1 | . | CASSLVGVSYTF | TGCGCCAGCAGCTTGGTCGGGGTAAGCTACACCTTC
TRBJ1-5 | TRBD1 | TRBV19 | once | CASSITNRGLNQPQHF | TGTGCCAGTAGTATAACTAACAGGGGACTGAATCAGCCCCAGCATTTT
TRBJ1-6 | . | TRBV5-8 | . | CASSLVYNSPLHF | TGTGCCAGCAGCTTGGTCTATAATTCACCCCTCCACTTT
TRBJ2-3 | . | TRBV18 | . | CASSPVAAGQGDTQYF | TGTGCCAGCTCACCAGTAGCAGCGGGCCAGGGAGATACGCAGTATTTT
TRBJ1-1 | . | TRBV6-4 | . | CASSASGEDTEAFF | TGTGCCAGCAGTGCCTCGGGAGAGGACACTGAAGCTTTCTTT
TRBJ2-3 | . | TRBV5-6 | . | CASSLEKGGGTDTQYF | TGTGCCAGCAGCTTGGAGAAGGGGGGCGGGACAGATACGCAGTATTTT
TRBJ1-2 | TRBD1 | TRBV2 | few | CASSGTLQGSVYGYTF | TGTGCCAGCAGCGGTACTTTACAGGGGTCGGTCTATGGCTACACCTTC
TRBJ1-2 | . | TRBV5-1 | . | CASSLDPGRNYGYTF | TGCGCCAGCAGCTTAGACCCGGGACGTAACTATGGCTACACCTTC
TRBJ2-6 | TRBD1 | TRBV24-1 | . | CAVRDRDGANVLTF | TGTGCCGTCCGGGACAGGGATGGGGCCAACGTCCTGACTTTC
TRBJ2-5 | . | TRBV30 | . | CAWSVPPGGLAQYF | TGTGCCTGGAGTGTACCCCCCGGAGGATTGGCCCAGTACTTC
TRBJ2-1 | TRBD2 | TRBV28 | . | CASSLLGEGPYNEQFF | TGTGCCAGCAGTCTACTAGGGGAGGGCCCCTACAATGAGCAGTTCTTC
TRBJ1-3 | . | TRBV3-1/TRBV3-2 | . | CASSRGGWSSGNTIYF | TGTGCCAGCAGCCGTGGGGGCTGGAGCTCTGGAAACACCATATATTTT
TRBJ2-3 | . | TRBV6-5 | . | CASSPRRSSTDTQYF | TGTGCCAGCTCCCCCCGAAGGTCCAGCACAGATACGCAGTATTTT
TRBJ1-2 | TRBD1 | TRBV29-1 | . | CSVEPGTGLKELYGYTF | TGCAGCGTTGAACCGGGGACAGGTCTAAAGGAGCTCTATGGCTACACCTTC
TRBJ2-7 | . | TRBV2 | once | CASSESTGTYEQYF | TGTGCCAGCAGTGAAAGTACAGGAACCTACGAGCAGTACTTC
TRBJ1-5 | . | TRBV6-1 | . | CASSENPGFPNQPQHF | TGTGCCAGCAGTGAGAACCCAGGGTTCCCCAATCAGCCCCAGCATTTT
TRBJ1-6 | . | TRBV19 | few | CASNTEPGRDSPLHF | TGTGCCAGTAATACAGAGCCTGGGCGGGATTCACCCCTCCACTTT
TRBJ2-1 | TRBD2 | TRBV2 | . | CASRGRTSGGNEQFF | TGTGCCAGCAGGGGTCGGACTAGCGGGGGAAATGAGCAGTTCTTC